The present entry profiles one T cell receptor (beta chain) with its context. Its antigen is unknown. The germline V gene encodes CDR1 SGHTA and CDR2 FQGNSA. The V end was cut by 8 bases, the J end by 2 bases, with 10 bases between. The CDR3 loop spans 12 amino acids. The data were taken from a study of T cell clones after liver transplantation. Study details: Graft-donor-reactive sequences were compared with third-party-reactive TCRbeta sequences from pre-transplant mixed lymphocyte reactions.

Findings and limits, study-wide: Migration into the graft, not deletion, may explain lost graft donor-reactive T cells.

The table came from immunoSEQ multiplex PCR; TCRdb's copy has only in-frame clones and leaves some out. Here the sample spans approximately 7,300 clones, 80% being singletons. CD3+CD4+ and CD3+CD8+ cells were FACS-sorted from thawed unstimulated PBMCs. J is TRBJ2-7 and V is TRBV7-2; perhaps TRBD2 as D (7 bases). This sequence was found in a human donor who received a liver transplant. The sample here was CD8+ T cells from blood, taken before liver transplant. In DNA, the CDR3 is TGTGCCAGCGGGGAGGGGGCCTACGAGCAGTACTTC. It encodes CASGEGAYEQYF.